Listed below are T cell receptor beta chains from one sample, sequenced in a study of blood T cell repertoires in COVID-19. Method: immunoSEQ multiplex PCR; TCRdb's copy keeps in-frame clones and lacks some. The table lists 150,000 to 200,000 clones, roughly 83% of them singletons. Sequencing used PBMCs or T cells enriched from blood (not recorded which). Receptor source: a woman aged 25-40 years who had recovered from COVID-19. The CDR3 runs from the conserved cysteine through the conserved F or W. The order of the fields is CDR3 protein, CDR3 DNA, D gene, V gene, clone size, CDR3 length, J gene. A D gene is named only where the DNA matches it firmly. Rows may omit the clone size; those that give it use once, few, many or a size class.

CDR3 protein: CASSQGLAGDPHRTQYF
CDR3 DNA: TGCGCCAGCAGCCAAGGACTAGCGGGGGACCCACATCGTACGCAGTATTTT
D gene: TRBD2
V gene: TRBV4-1
clone size: NA
CDR3 length: 17
J gene: TRBJ2-3

CDR3 protein: CASSYGQGAGEQYF
CDR3 DNA: TGTGCCAGCAGCTATGGACAGGGGGCGGGCGAGCAGTACTTC
D gene: TRBD1
V gene: TRBV27
clone size: NA
CDR3 length: 14
J gene: TRBJ2-7

CDR3 protein: CSADTGDTEAFF
CDR3 DNA: TGCAGCGCTGATACAGGAGACACTGAAGCTTTCTTT
D gene: NA
V gene: TRBV29-1
clone size: once
CDR3 length: 12
J gene: TRBJ1-1

CDR3 protein: CSASYPIPGQGMMETQYF
CDR3 DNA: TGCAGTGCCAGTTACCCCATTCCGGGACAGGGAATGATGGAGACCCAGTACTTC
D gene: TRBD1
V gene: TRBV20-1
clone size: NA
CDR3 length: 18
J gene: TRBJ2-5

CDR3 protein: CATSRGGTAQETQYF
CDR3 DNA: TGTGCCACCAGCAGAGGAGGGACAGCACAAGAGACCCAGTACTTC
D gene: TRBD1
V gene: TRBV15
clone size: NA
CDR3 length: 15
J gene: TRBJ2-5

CDR3 protein: CASKIDSKETQYF
CDR3 DNA: TGTGCCAGCAAAATCGACAGCAAAGAGACCCAGTACTTC
D gene: NA
V gene: TRBV2
clone size: once
CDR3 length: 13
J gene: TRBJ2-5

CDR3 protein: CAISERREGETQYF
CDR3 DNA: TGTGCCATCAGTGAACGTCGGGAGGGGGAGACCCAGTACTTC
D gene: TRBD2
V gene: TRBV10-3
clone size: NA
CDR3 length: 14
J gene: TRBJ2-5

CDR3 protein: CASSLVLVGTDTQYF
CDR3 DNA: TGTGCCAGCAGCTTAGTCCTAGTAGGAACAGATACGCAGTATTTT
D gene: NA
V gene: TRBV7-9
clone size: NA
CDR3 length: 15
J gene: TRBJ2-3

CDR3 protein: CSVVPRTGIPGELFF
CDR3 DNA: TGCAGCGTTGTCCCCCGGACAGGGATCCCCGGGGAGCTGTTTTTT
D gene: TRBD1
V gene: TRBV29-1
clone size: NA
CDR3 length: 15
J gene: TRBJ2-2

CDR3 protein: CASSQVAGGNQPQHF
CDR3 DNA: TGTGCCAGCAGCCAAGTAGCAGGGGGCAATCAGCCCCAGCATTTT
D gene: NA
V gene: TRBV3-1/TRBV3-2
clone size: NA
CDR3 length: 15
J gene: TRBJ1-5

CDR3 protein: CASSPYVRQGHNIQYF
CDR3 DNA: TGTGCCAGCTCACCATACGTCCGCCAGGGACACAACATTCAGTACTTC
D gene: NA
V gene: TRBV18
clone size: NA
CDR3 length: 16
J gene: TRBJ2-4

CDR3 protein: CASSPPGQGIYGYTF
CDR3 DNA: TGTGCCAGCAGTCCGCCGGGACAGGGGATTTATGGCTACACCTTC
D gene: TRBD1
V gene: TRBV9
clone size: NA
CDR3 length: 15
J gene: TRBJ1-2

CDR3 protein: CASSQVERSGNTIYF
CDR3 DNA: TGTGCCAGCAGTCAGGTTGAAAGGTCTGGAAACACCATATATTTT
D gene: NA
V gene: TRBV28
clone size: NA
CDR3 length: 15
J gene: TRBJ1-3

CDR3 protein: CASSLFADQPQHF
CDR3 DNA: TGTGCCAGCAGCTTATTTGCGGATCAGCCCCAGCATTTT
D gene: NA
V gene: TRBV7-8
clone size: once
CDR3 length: 13
J gene: TRBJ1-5

CDR3 protein: CASSEHLTGSNYGYTF
CDR3 DNA: TGTGCCAGCAGTGAACACTTGACAGGTTCTAACTATGGCTACACCTTC
D gene: NA
V gene: TRBV2
clone size: NA
CDR3 length: 16
J gene: TRBJ1-2

CDR3 protein: CASSRTSGRLDTQYF
CDR3 DNA: TGTGCCAGCAGCCGGACTAGCGGGAGGTTAGATACGCAGTATTTT
D gene: TRBD2
V gene: TRBV6-5
clone size: NA
CDR3 length: 15
J gene: TRBJ2-3

CDR3 protein: CASSRDELTGTANEQYF
CDR3 DNA: TGCGCCAGCAGCCGAGACGAATTAACCGGGACAGCGAACGAGCAGTACTTC
D gene: TRBD1
V gene: TRBV4-1
clone size: NA
CDR3 length: 17
J gene: TRBJ2-7

CDR3 protein: CASSSYGRAQGDLFF
CDR3 DNA: TGTGCCAGCAGCTCTTATGGGAGGGCACAGGGTGATTTGTTCTTC
D gene: NA
V gene: TRBV7-2
clone size: NA
CDR3 length: 15
J gene: TRBJ2-1

CDR3 protein: CSVAPGGSASEQYF
CDR3 DNA: TGCAGCGTTGCTCCAGGGGGCTCCGCTTCGGAGCAGTACTTC
D gene: TRBD1
V gene: TRBV29-1
clone size: NA
CDR3 length: 14
J gene: TRBJ2-7

CDR3 protein: CASSGLNYGYTF
CDR3 DNA: TGTGCCAGCAGTGGCCTTAACTATGGCTACACCTTC
D gene: NA
V gene: TRBV27
clone size: NA
CDR3 length: 12
J gene: TRBJ1-2

CDR3 protein: CATSRDEASRLSSYNEQFF
CDR3 DNA: TGTGCCACCAGCAGAGATGAGGCTAGCCGCCTGAGCTCCTACAATGAGCAGTTCTTC
D gene: NA
V gene: TRBV15
clone size: NA
CDR3 length: 19
J gene: TRBJ2-1

CDR3 protein: CASSLDSQGLHSPLHF
CDR3 DNA: TGCGCCAGCAGCTTGGACTCCCAGGGCCTGCATTCACCCCTCCACTTT
D gene: NA
V gene: TRBV5-1
clone size: NA
CDR3 length: 16
J gene: TRBJ1-6

CDR3 protein: CASSGTYEQYF
CDR3 DNA: TGCGCCAGCAGTGGTACTTACGAGCAGTACTTC
D gene: NA
V gene: TRBV5-1
clone size: NA
CDR3 length: 11
J gene: TRBJ2-7

CDR3 protein: CASSHGTGEGENQPQHF
CDR3 DNA: TGTGCCAGCAGTCATGGGACAGGGGAAGGAGAGAATCAGCCCCAGCATTTT
D gene: TRBD1
V gene: TRBV6-6
clone size: few
CDR3 length: 17
J gene: TRBJ1-5

CDR3 protein: CASRRENNSPLHF
CDR3 DNA: TGTGCCAGCAGGCGGGAGAATAATTCACCCCTCCACTTT
D gene: NA
V gene: TRBV6-5
clone size: NA
CDR3 length: 13
J gene: TRBJ1-6

CDR3 protein: CASSLARVGAFPGTDTQYF
CDR3 DNA: TGTGCCAGCAGCTTGGCCAGGGTGGGGGCCTTCCCGGGCACAGATACGCAGTATTTT
D gene: NA
V gene: TRBV5-4
clone size: NA
CDR3 length: 19
J gene: TRBJ2-3

CDR3 protein: CASSLGVGLNTEAFF
CDR3 DNA: TGTGCCAGCAGCTTAGGTGTTGGCTTAAACACTGAAGCTTTCTTT
D gene: NA
V gene: TRBV7-6
clone size: once
CDR3 length: 15
J gene: TRBJ1-1

CDR3 protein: CSVEFLGPQETQYF
CDR3 DNA: TGCAGCGTTGAGTTCCTAGGTCCCCAAGAGACCCAGTACTTC
D gene: NA
V gene: TRBV29-1
clone size: NA
CDR3 length: 14
J gene: TRBJ2-5

CDR3 protein: CASSQFGSRTSGSDGSKNIQYF
CDR3 DNA: TGCGCCAGCAGCCAATTTGGTTCTCGGACTAGCGGGAGTGACGGGTCCAAAAACATTCAGTACTTC
D gene: TRBD2
V gene: TRBV4-1
clone size: NA
CDR3 length: 22
J gene: TRBJ2-4

CDR3 protein: CASGRGGGGRPDTQYF
CDR3 DNA: TGTGCCAGCGGCAGAGGGGGGGGAGGGCGCCCAGATACGCAGTATTTT
D gene: NA
V gene: TRBV11-2
clone size: NA
CDR3 length: 16
J gene: TRBJ2-3

CDR3 protein: CASSMRSFSSYNEQFF
CDR3 DNA: TGTGCCAGTAGTATGAGGTCCTTCAGCTCCTACAATGAGCAGTTCTTC
D gene: NA
V gene: TRBV19
clone size: NA
CDR3 length: 16
J gene: TRBJ2-1

CDR3 protein: CAISERTSVISYNEQFF
CDR3 DNA: TGTGCCATCAGTGAACGGACTAGCGTGATCTCCTACAATGAGCAGTTCTTC
D gene: TRBD2
V gene: TRBV10-3
clone size: NA
CDR3 length: 17
J gene: TRBJ2-1

CDR3 protein: CASSLVRGRSADTQYF
CDR3 DNA: TGCGCCAGCAGCTTGGTTAGGGGTCGTTCCGCAGATACGCAGTATTTT
D gene: NA
V gene: TRBV5-1
clone size: once
CDR3 length: 16
J gene: TRBJ2-3

CDR3 protein: CASSGTQPYPVF
CDR3 DNA: TGTGCCAGCAGCGGGACACAACCTTACCCGGTCTTC
D gene: NA
V gene: TRBV9
clone size: NA
CDR3 length: 12
J gene: TRBJ2-1

CDR3 protein: CASLAGVNTGELFF
CDR3 DNA: TGTGCCAGCCTAGCGGGAGTGAACACCGGGGAGCTGTTTTTT
D gene: TRBD2
V gene: TRBV19
clone size: few
CDR3 length: 14
J gene: TRBJ2-2

CDR3 protein: CASSPGLAGGYYNEQFF
CDR3 DNA: TGTGCCAGCAGCCCGGGACTAGCGGGCGGCTATTACAATGAGCAGTTCTTC
D gene: TRBD2
V gene: TRBV7-8
clone size: NA
CDR3 length: 17
J gene: TRBJ2-1

CDR3 protein: CASSQAVRNQPQHF
CDR3 DNA: TGTGCCAGCAGCCAAGCGGTACGCAATCAGCCCCAGCATTTT
D gene: NA
V gene: TRBV3-1/TRBV3-2
clone size: NA
CDR3 length: 14
J gene: TRBJ1-5

CDR3 protein: CASSPQDRDTQYF
CDR3 DNA: TGTGCCAGCAGCCCGCAGGACAGAGATACGCAGTATTTT
D gene: NA
V gene: TRBV7-6
clone size: NA
CDR3 length: 13
J gene: TRBJ2-3

CDR3 protein: CASKGAGLSNQPQHF
CDR3 DNA: TGTGCCAGCAAAGGGGCAGGGCTCTCCAATCAGCCCCAGCATTTT
D gene: NA
V gene: TRBV28
clone size: NA
CDR3 length: 15
J gene: TRBJ1-5

CDR3 protein: CASSGAYRGITEAFF
CDR3 DNA: TGTGCCAGCAGCGGGGCTTACAGGGGAATCACTGAAGCTTTCTTT
D gene: TRBD1
V gene: TRBV11-2
clone size: NA
CDR3 length: 15
J gene: TRBJ1-1

CDR3 protein: CAISDGGQYSNQPQHF
CDR3 DNA: TGTGCCATCAGTGATGGGGGACAGTATAGCAATCAGCCCCAGCATTTT
D gene: TRBD1
V gene: TRBV10-3
clone size: NA
CDR3 length: 16
J gene: TRBJ1-5

CDR3 protein: CASSLAGVDYGYTF
CDR3 DNA: TGTGCCAGCAGTTTAGCAGGGGTTGACTATGGCTACACCTTC
D gene: NA
V gene: TRBV28
clone size: NA
CDR3 length: 14
J gene: TRBJ1-2

CDR3 protein: CASSIDRPTSGNTIYF
CDR3 DNA: TGTGCCAGCAGCATCGACAGGCCAACCTCTGGAAACACCATATATTTT
D gene: NA
V gene: TRBV16
clone size: NA
CDR3 length: 16
J gene: TRBJ1-3

CDR3 protein: CASSPPGRNEKLFF
CDR3 DNA: TGTGCCAGCAGTCCGCCGGGTCGTAATGAAAAACTGTTTTTT
D gene: NA
V gene: TRBV27
clone size: few
CDR3 length: 14
J gene: TRBJ1-4

CDR3 protein: CASSHSTGGYTIYF
CDR3 DNA: TGTGCCAGCAGCCATTCGACCGGGGGATACACCATATATTTT
D gene: NA
V gene: TRBV3-1/TRBV3-2
clone size: NA
CDR3 length: 14
J gene: TRBJ1-3

CDR3 protein: CASSMTGLAGAGDTQYF
CDR3 DNA: TGTGCCAGTAGTATGACGGGACTAGCGGGAGCTGGAGATACGCAGTATTTT
D gene: TRBD2
V gene: TRBV19
clone size: NA
CDR3 length: 17
J gene: TRBJ2-3

CDR3 protein: CASSLTGVNQPQHF
CDR3 DNA: TGTGCCAGCAGCCTGACAGGGGTTAATCAGCCCCAGCATTTT
D gene: TRBD1
V gene: TRBV14
clone size: NA
CDR3 length: 14
J gene: TRBJ1-5

CDR3 protein: CASSLDGTSGYNEQFF
CDR3 DNA: TGTGCCAGCAGCTTGGATGGGACTAGCGGCTACAATGAGCAGTTCTTC
D gene: TRBD2
V gene: TRBV5-4
clone size: NA
CDR3 length: 16
J gene: TRBJ2-1

CDR3 protein: CASSFSPGQGYNEQFF
CDR3 DNA: TGTGCCAGCAGTTTTTCCCCCGGACAGGGGTACAATGAGCAGTTCTTC
D gene: TRBD1
V gene: TRBV28
clone size: NA
CDR3 length: 16
J gene: TRBJ2-1

CDR3 protein: CASSAGRFARETQYF
CDR3 DNA: TGTGCCAGCAGCGCGGGTCGTTTTGCGAGGGAGACCCAGTACTTC
D gene: NA
V gene: TRBV9
clone size: NA
CDR3 length: 15
J gene: TRBJ2-5

CDR3 protein: CASSLRQLNTEAFF
CDR3 DNA: TGTGCCAGCAGCTTAAGACAGTTGAACACTGAAGCTTTCTTT
D gene: NA
V gene: TRBV7-2
clone size: NA
CDR3 length: 14
J gene: TRBJ1-1

CDR3 protein: CASSTLQGTGELFF
CDR3 DNA: TGTGCCAGTAGTACGTTACAGGGCACCGGGGAGCTGTTTTTT
D gene: NA
V gene: TRBV19
clone size: NA
CDR3 length: 14
J gene: TRBJ2-2

CDR3 protein: CASSASSGRAGEQFF
CDR3 DNA: TGTGCCAGCAGCGCATCTAGCGGGAGGGCCGGTGAGCAGTTCTTC
D gene: TRBD2
V gene: TRBV9
clone size: NA
CDR3 length: 15
J gene: TRBJ2-1

CDR3 protein: CASSPTGGSNQPQHF
CDR3 DNA: TGTGCCAGCTCACCAACAGGGGGAAGCAATCAGCCCCAGCATTTT
D gene: TRBD1
V gene: TRBV18
clone size: NA
CDR3 length: 15
J gene: TRBJ1-5

CDR3 protein: CSVEAESNEKLFF
CDR3 DNA: TGCAGCGTTGAGGCGGAATCTAATGAAAAACTGTTTTTT
D gene: NA
V gene: TRBV29-1
clone size: NA
CDR3 length: 13
J gene: TRBJ1-4

CDR3 protein: CASSLARSSDTQYF
CDR3 DNA: TGTGCCAGCAGCTTAGCTCGATCGAGTGATACGCAGTATTTT
D gene: NA
V gene: TRBV11-3
clone size: NA
CDR3 length: 14
J gene: TRBJ2-3

CDR3 protein: CASNSGLAHNEQFF
CDR3 DNA: TGTGCCAGCAATTCAGGACTAGCGCACAATGAGCAGTTCTTC
D gene: TRBD2
V gene: TRBV9
clone size: NA
CDR3 length: 14
J gene: TRBJ2-1

CDR3 protein: CASSSSPGTGRGPQHF
CDR3 DNA: TGTGCCAGCAGTTCATCACCCGGGACAGGGCGAGGGCCCCAGCATTTT
D gene: TRBD1
V gene: TRBV6-5
clone size: NA
CDR3 length: 16
J gene: TRBJ1-5

CDR3 protein: CASWSSGANVLTF
CDR3 DNA: TGTGCCAGCTGGAGCTCTGGGGCCAACGTCCTGACTTTC
D gene: NA
V gene: TRBV2
clone size: NA
CDR3 length: 13
J gene: TRBJ2-6